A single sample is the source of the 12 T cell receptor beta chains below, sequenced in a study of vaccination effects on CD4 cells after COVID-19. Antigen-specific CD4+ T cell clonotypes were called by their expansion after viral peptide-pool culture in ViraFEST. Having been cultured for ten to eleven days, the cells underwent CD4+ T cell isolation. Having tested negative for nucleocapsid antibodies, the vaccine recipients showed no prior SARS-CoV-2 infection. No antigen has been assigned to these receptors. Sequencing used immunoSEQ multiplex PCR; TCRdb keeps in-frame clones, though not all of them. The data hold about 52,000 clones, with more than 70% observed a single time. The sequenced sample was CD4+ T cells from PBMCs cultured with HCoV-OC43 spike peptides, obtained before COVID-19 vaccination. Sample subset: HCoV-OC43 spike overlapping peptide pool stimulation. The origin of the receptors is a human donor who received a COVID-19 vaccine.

The CDR3 here is CASSSNSDPFNEKLFF. CDR3 DNA: TGTGCCAGCAGTTCAAACAGTGACCCCTTTAATGAAAAACTGTTTTTT. The chain links TRBV28 to TRBJ1-4; D unclear. This CDR3 has 16 residues. V was pared by 4 bases and J by 4 bases, with 16 bases between. The V gene's germline CDR1 is MDHEN and CDR2 SYDVKM.

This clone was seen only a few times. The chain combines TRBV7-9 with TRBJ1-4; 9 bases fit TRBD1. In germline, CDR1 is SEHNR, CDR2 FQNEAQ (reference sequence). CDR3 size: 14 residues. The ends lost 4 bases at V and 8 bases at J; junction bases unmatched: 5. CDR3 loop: CASSSGQGTEKLFF. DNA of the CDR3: TGTGCCAGCAGCTCGGGACAGGGAACCGAAAAACTGTTTTTT. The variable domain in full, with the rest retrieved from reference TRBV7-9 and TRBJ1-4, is DTGVSQNPRHKITKRGQNVTFRCDPISEHNRLYWYRQTLGQGPEFLTYFQNEAQLEKSRLLSDRFSAERPKGSFSTLEIQRTEQGDSAMYLCASSSGQGTEKLFFGSGTQLSVL.

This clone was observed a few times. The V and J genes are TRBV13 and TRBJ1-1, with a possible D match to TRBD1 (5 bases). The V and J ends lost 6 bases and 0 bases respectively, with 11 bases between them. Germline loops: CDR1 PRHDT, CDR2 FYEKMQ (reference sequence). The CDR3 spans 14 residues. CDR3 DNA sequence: TGTGCCAGCAGGACGGGACGGTTGAACACTGAAGCTTTCTTT. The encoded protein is CASRTGRLNTEAFF.

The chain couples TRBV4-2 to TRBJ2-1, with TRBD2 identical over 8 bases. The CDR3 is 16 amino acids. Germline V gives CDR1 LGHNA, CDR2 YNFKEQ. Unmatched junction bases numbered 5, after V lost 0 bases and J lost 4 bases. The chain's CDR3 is CASSQDIAGYYNEQFF. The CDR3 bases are TGTGCCAGCAGCCAAGACATAGCGGGGTATTACAATGAGCAGTTCTTC.

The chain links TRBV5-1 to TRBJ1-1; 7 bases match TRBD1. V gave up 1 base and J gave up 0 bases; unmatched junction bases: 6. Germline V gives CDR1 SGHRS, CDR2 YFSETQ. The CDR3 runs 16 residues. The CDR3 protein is CASSLWDRAMNTEAFF. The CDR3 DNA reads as TGCGCCAGCAGCTTGTGGGACAGAGCAATGAACACTGAAGCTTTCTTT.

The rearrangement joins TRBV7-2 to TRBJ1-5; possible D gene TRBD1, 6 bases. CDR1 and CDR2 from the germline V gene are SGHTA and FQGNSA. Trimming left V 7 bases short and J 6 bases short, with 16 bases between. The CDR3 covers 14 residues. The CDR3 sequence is CASIKQGSGQPQHF. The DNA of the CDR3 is TGTGCCAGCATCAAACAGGGTTCGGGTCAGCCCCAGCATTTT.

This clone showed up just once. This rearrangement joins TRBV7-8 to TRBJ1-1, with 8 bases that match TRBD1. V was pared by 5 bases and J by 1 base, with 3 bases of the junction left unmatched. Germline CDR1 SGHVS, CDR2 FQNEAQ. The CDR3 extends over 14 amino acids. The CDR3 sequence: CASSRDRGNTEAFF. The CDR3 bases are TGTGCCAGCAGCCGCGACAGGGGGAACACTGAAGCTTTCTTT.

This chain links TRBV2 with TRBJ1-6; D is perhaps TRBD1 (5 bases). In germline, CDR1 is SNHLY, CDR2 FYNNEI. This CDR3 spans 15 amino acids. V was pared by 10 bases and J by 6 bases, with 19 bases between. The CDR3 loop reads CATGKGGTPNSPLHF. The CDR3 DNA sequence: TGTGCCACCGGGAAAGGAGGGACTCCTAATTCACCCCTCCACTTT.

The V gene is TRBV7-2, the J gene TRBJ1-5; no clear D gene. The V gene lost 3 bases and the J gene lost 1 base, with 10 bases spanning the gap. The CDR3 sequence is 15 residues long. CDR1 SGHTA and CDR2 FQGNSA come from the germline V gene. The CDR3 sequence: CASSLRTVSNQPQHF. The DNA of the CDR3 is TGTGCCAGCAGCTTGCGGACGGTGAGCAATCAGCCCCAGCATTTT. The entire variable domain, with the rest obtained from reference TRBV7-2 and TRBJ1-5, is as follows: GAGVSQSPSNKVTEKGKDVELRCDPISGHTALYWYRQSLGQGLEFLIYFQGNSAPDKSGLPSDRFSAERTGGSVSTLTIQRTQQEDSAVYLCASSLRTVSNQPQHFGDGTRLSIL.

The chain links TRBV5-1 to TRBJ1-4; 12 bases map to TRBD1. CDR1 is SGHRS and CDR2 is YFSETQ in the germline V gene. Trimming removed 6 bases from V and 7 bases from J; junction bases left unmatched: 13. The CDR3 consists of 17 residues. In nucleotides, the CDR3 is TGCGCCAGCAAGTTCGGGACAGGGGGCGAGAGGGGTGAAAAACTGTTTTTT. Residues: CASKFGTGGERGEKLFF.

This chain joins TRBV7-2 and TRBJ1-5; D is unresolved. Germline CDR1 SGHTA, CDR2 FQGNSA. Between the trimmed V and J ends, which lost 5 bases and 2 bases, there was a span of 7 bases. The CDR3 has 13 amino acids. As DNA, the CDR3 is TGTGCCAGCAGCCCCCAGGGCAATCAGCCCCAGCATTTT. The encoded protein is CASSPQGNQPQHF.

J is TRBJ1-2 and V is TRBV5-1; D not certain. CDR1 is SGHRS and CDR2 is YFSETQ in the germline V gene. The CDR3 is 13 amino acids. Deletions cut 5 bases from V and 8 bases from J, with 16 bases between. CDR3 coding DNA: TGCGCCAGCAGTGGTGAGAGGGCGGGAGGCTACACCTTC. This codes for CASSGERAGGYTF.